This TCR beta chain emerged from a study of shared clonotypes between healthy human individuals. Per sorted-subset replicate PCR, input was 200 to 250 ng DNA, representing about 32,000 T cell genomes. Profiling relied on immunoSEQ multiplex PCR, and the TCRdb table lists in-frame clones only, not all of them. The top ten hold about 0.13% of the sample, which has a few million clones, over 85% seen once. Study findings and constraints: Against clonotypes common to all four donors, non-shared ones had lower generation probabilities. Sampling covered blood only; tissue repertoires likely differ.

The sample holds one count of this clone. The antigen is not known. Germline V CDR1 and CDR2: ENHRY, SYGVKD. The V end lost 6 bases, the J end lost 2 bases, and 12 bases lay between the germline ends. This CDR3 spans 14 amino acids. The sequenced sample was naive CD4+ T cells sorted from blood. Stated subset: CD45RA+ positively selected. The receptor was derived from a man aged 18 to 29 in good health. The chain has TRBV10-3 and TRBJ2-3; D is unclear. The CDR3: CAIRPPGSTDTQYF. Here the CDR3 DNA reads TGTGCCATCAGACCCCCCGGGTCCACAGATACGCAGTATTTT.